The next 14 T cell receptor beta chains were all read from a single sample in a study of T cells in Graves' hyperthyroidism and ophthalmopathy. The CDR3 regions of TCR beta were amplified from RNA transcripts. A first-round RT-PCR of the TCR CDR3 used the HTBI primer set. TCRdb reprocessed the multiplex PCR reads with MiXCR, giving one entry per CDR3 protein. The table shows about 570,000 distinct CDR3 sequences, with 40% to 55% occurring only once. The sample taken for sequencing was peripheral blood or thyroid tissue (not recorded which). Receptors originate from an adult woman with Graves' disease, either hyperthyroidism or ophthalmopathy (not recorded which).

In this sample, this clonotype turned up many times. V usage is TRBV14 and J usage is TRBJ2-7; 7 nucleotides align to TRBD1. Germline V gene data show CDR1 as SGHDN and CDR2 as FVKESK. The V and J ends lost 0 bases and 4 bases, in that order; junction bases with no gene match: 9. The CDR3 is 16 amino acids. The CDR3: CASSQDLSGGRYEQYF. CDR3 sequence (DNA): TGTGCCAGCAGCCAAGATCTGTCAGGGGGTCGGTACGAGCAGTACTTC.

J is TRBJ2-3 and V is TRBV5-1, with 7 positions matching TRBD2. With V trimmed by 5 bases and J by 2 bases, 2 bases remained unmatched. CDR3 length: 13 residues. Germline values: CDR1 SGHRS, CDR2 YFSETQ. The DNA for the CDR3 is TGCGCCAGCAGGGCGGGAGCCACAGATACGCAGTATTTT. This sequence encodes CASRAGATDTQYF.

With respect to this clonotype: The missing conserved phenylalanine or tryptophan at the end of this CDR3 makes a read error likely. No DNA is shown, since the ends of the CDR3 on it are uncertain; the CDR3 is the one TCRdb lists. This chain joins TRBV13 and TRBJ2-6; no check of the table's D call, TRBD2, against the DNA was made. Germline CDR1 is PRHDT and CDR2 is FYEKMQ (reference sequence). The CDR3 length equals 8 residues, ends included. CDR3 sequence: CASSSDYT.

The gene calls are TRBV7-2 and TRBJ1-6, with D possibly matching TRBD1 (5 bases). Germline V gives CDR1 SGHTA, CDR2 FQGNSA. The ends were cut back, 7 bases at V and 4 bases at J, with 11 bases in the middle. There are 14 residues in the CDR3. In DNA form, the CDR3 reads TGTGCCAGCACCATGGACACTTATAATTCACCCCTCCACTTT. Amino acids: CASTMDTYNSPLHF.

This clonotype has only a few counts. The CDR3: CASSDPNPVTGYTF. Here the CDR3 DNA reads TGTGCCAGCAGTGACCCCAATCCGGTAACTGGCTACACCTTC. The chain links TRBV25-1 to TRBJ1-2; D uncertain. This CDR3 has 14 residues. V lost 3 bases to trimming and J lost 7 bases, with 15 bases between them. Germline V gene lookup returns CDR1 MGHDK and CDR2 SYGVNS.

This clonotype appeared many times. The J gene is TRBJ2-7, the V gene TRBV19; possibly TRBD2 for D (6 bases). V lost 5 bases to trimming and J lost 3 bases, with 14 bases between them. CDR3 size: 14 residues. Germline V CDR1 and CDR2: LNHDA, SQIVND (reference sequence). The CDR3 nucleotides read TGTGCCAGTAGTCTCTCGGGACTCGTCTACGAGCAGTACTTC. Translating it yields CASSLSGLVYEQYF.

Only a few counts were recorded for this clonotype. The chain combines TRBV4-2 with TRBJ2-7; D is possibly TRBD2 (7 bases). Trimming removed 0 bases at V and 2 bases at J, with 11 bases between. The germline gives CDR1 LGHNA, CDR2 YNFKEQ. CDR3 size: 15 residues. CDR3 sequence reads: CASSQENGGPYEQYF. CDR3 bases: TGTGCCAGCAGCCAAGAAAACGGGGGGCCCTACGAGCAGTACTTC.

This clonotype was recorded at least ten times. V usage is TRBV7-2 and J usage is TRBJ1-1; no clear D. The CDR3 sequence is 14 residues long. Looked up from germline, CDR1 is SGHTA and CDR2 is FQGNSA. V was cut by 3 bases and J by 2 bases, with 10 bases left in between. The CDR3 loop reads CASSFGVGNTEAFF. The CDR3 DNA follows: TGTGCCAGCAGCTTTGGGGTAGGCAACACTGAAGCTTTCTTT.

This clonotype came up many times. The V gene is TRBV7-6, the J gene TRBJ1-6; weak D call: TRBD1 (5 bases). CDR1 and CDR2 (germline): SGHVS, FNYEAQ. The V and J ends lost 5 bases and 6 bases respectively, with 17 bases between them. The CDR3 has 16 residues. The CDR3 loop is CASSPLGGGSNSPLHF. The DNA for the CDR3 is TGTGCCAGCAGCCCCCTGGGTGGGGGGAGTAATTCACCCCTCCACTTT.

The CDR3 coding sequence is TGTGCCAGCAGACCCGGACAGGGGCAGTACTTC. It codes for CASRPGQGQYF. V is TRBV7-9 and J is TRBJ2-7; 8 positions match TRBD1. With V trimmed by 6 bases and J by 9 bases, 4 bases remained unmatched. The CDR3 is 11 residues long. Per germline, CDR1 SEHNR and CDR2 FQNEAQ (reference sequence).

The chain uses TRBV9 and TRBJ2-7; 8 nucleotides match TRBD1. This CDR3 region has 15 residues. With 0 bases clipped from V and 4 bases from J, the junction kept 6 bases outside the gene matches. Germline CDR1 reads SGDLS; CDR2 reads YYNGEE. Written as DNA, the CDR3 is TGTGCCAGCAGCGTAGCGTCTGGACAGGGATACGAGCAGTACTTC. Encoded protein: CASSVASGQGYEQYF.

This clonotype showed up just a few times. The chain has TRBV2 and TRBJ2-1; the D is unclear. From germline, CDR1 is SNHLY and CDR2 FYNNEI. The V gene lost 3 bases and the J gene lost 5 bases, with 8 bases spanning the gap. CDR3 length: 13 amino acids. The CDR3: CASSEVGHNEQFF. CDR3 bases: TGTGCCAGCAGTGAGGTCGGGCACAATGAGCAGTTCTTC.

The chain combines TRBV9 with TRBJ1-1; tentative D call: TRBD1 (5 bases). This CDR3 has 15 amino acids. CDR1 is SGDLS and CDR2 is YYNGEE in the germline V gene. Trimming shortened V by 4 bases and J by 1 base, and 14 bases separated the two germline ends. The CDR3 loop is CASSWGVQGNTEAFF. CDR3 coding DNA: TGTGCCAGCAGCTGGGGGGTCCAGGGGAACACTGAAGCTTTCTTT.

This clonotype was observed at least ten times. The V gene is TRBV7-9, the J gene TRBJ2-7, with TRBD2 identical over 7 bases. Trimming removed 8 bases from V and 2 bases from J; junction bases left unmatched: 12. The CDR3 sequence is 15 residues long. The V gene's germline CDR1 is SEHNR and CDR2 FQNEAQ (reference sequence). CDR3 nucleotides: TGTGCCAGCGGGGGGGAAAACGCAGGAGCCTACGAGCAGTACTTC. It is translated as CASGGENAGAYEQYF.